These 9 T cell receptor beta chains were sequenced from one sample in a study of response to subunit inactivated influenza vaccine. One entry per CDR3 protein results from TCRdb running MiXCR on the RT-PCR reads. The sample carries about 520,000 distinct CDR3 sequences, approximately 7.2% recorded once. This specimen consisted of PBMCs from blood, obtained approximately 25 months after vaccination. All receptors come from a man between 45 and 75 years old who received an inactivated influenza vaccine.

Ten or more counts support this clonotype. The V and J genes are TRBV5-5 and TRBJ2-2; 11 bases map to TRBD1. This CDR3 is built from 17 residues. Germline CDR1 and CDR2: SGHKS and YYEKEE (reference sequence). With V trimmed by 4 bases and J by 5 bases, 10 bases remained unmatched. CDR3 nucleotides: TGTGCCAGCAGCGGAGGACAGGGGGCGAGGGTTACCGGGGAGCTGTTTTTT. It is translated as CASSGGQGARVTGELFF. Variable domain in full (rest from reference TRBV5-5 and TRBJ2-2): DAGVTQSPTHLIKTRGQQVTLRCSPISGHKSVSWYQQVLGQGPQFIFQYYEKEERGRGNFPDRFSARQFPNYSSELNVNALLLGDSALYLCASSGGQGARVTGELFFGEGSRLTVL.

This clonotype has ten or more counts. This chain uses TRBV7-2 with TRBJ1-6; 9 positions match TRBD1. V lost 1 base, J lost 9 bases, and 4 bases stayed unmatched. The germline V gene has CDR1 SGHTA and CDR2 FQGNSA. This CDR3 spans 15 amino acids. The CDR3: CASSLDGQGISPLHF. CDR3 DNA sequence: TGTGCCAGCAGCTTAGATGGACAGGGGATTTCACCCCTCCACTTT.

The chain links TRBV30 to TRBJ1-2; D is ambiguous. Germline V gives CDR1 GTSNPN, CDR2 SVGIG (reference sequence). Between the trimmed V and J ends, which lost 0 bases and 6 bases, there was a span of 14 bases. The CDR3 spans 14 residues. For the CDR3, the DNA is TGTGCCTGGAGTGTTCCGGCGGCCTGGGATGGCTACACCTTC. It specifies CAWSVPAAWDGYTF.

This clonotype was counted at least ten times. In DNA form, the CDR3 reads TGTGCCAGCAGCCCCCCCGGTGGAGAGACCCAGTACTTC. This translates into CASSPPGGETQYF. V and J are TRBV12-3 or TRBV12-4 and TRBJ2-5; D is ambiguous. This CDR3 contains 13 residues. Trimming left V 6 bases short and J 4 bases short, with 12 bases between.

In its sample, this clonotype was seen many times. V and J are TRBV12-3 or TRBV12-4 and TRBJ1-2; D is undetermined. The V gene lost 4 bases and the J gene lost 4 bases, with 13 bases spanning the gap. This CDR3 spans 14 amino acids. As DNA, the CDR3 is TGTGCCAGCAGTTGGACGGTGGGAAGCTATGGCTACACCTTC. Translation gives CASSWTVGSYGYTF.

The rearrangement joins TRBV4-3 to TRBJ2-4; tentative D call: TRBD1 (5 bases). CDR1 and CDR2 (germline): LGHNA, YSLEER. This CDR3 contains 21 residues. V gave up 2 bases and J gave up 1 base, with 27 bases separating them. CDR3 in amino acids: CASSQPGHLGRYDLAKNIQYF. CDR3 in DNA: TGCGCCAGCAGCCAACCTGGACACCTAGGCCGCTATGACCTTGCCAAAAACATTCAGTACTTC.

This clonotype was counted ten times or more. The CDR3 DNA reads TGCAGCGTCCCTCCCGCGGGGTACCAAGAGACCCAGTACTTC. It specifies CSVPPAGYQETQYF. The chain carries TRBV29-1 and TRBJ2-5, with D possibly matching TRBD2 (6 bases). This CDR3 is built from 14 residues. The germline V gene has CDR1 SQVTM and CDR2 ANQGSEA. Trimming took 6 bases from V and 0 from J, leaving 14 bases between them.

This clonotype was detected ten times or more. The V and J genes are TRBV10-3 and TRBJ2-1; D remains unclear. V was clipped by 2 bases and J by 9 bases, with 8 bases between them. CDR1 is ENHRY, CDR2 SYGVKD, per germline. The CDR3 runs to 12 residues. The CDR3: CAISEPLGEQFF. The CDR3 bases are TGTGCCATCAGTGAGCCACTGGGTGAGCAGTTCTTC.

This clonotype has at least ten counts. At one end the junction does not follow the germline gene, possibly because of a read error. The rearrangement uses TRBV12-3 or TRBV12-4 and TRBJ2-2; D not resolved. The CDR3 is 14 residues long. CDR3 in amino acids: CASSLEGFTGELFF. The DNA for the CDR3 is TGCGCCAGCAGCTTGGAAGGGTTCACCGGGGAGCTGTTTTTT.